A selection of T cell receptor beta chains follows, all from one sample in a study of cytomegalovirus exposure and HLA in healthy donors. Assay used: immunoSEQ multiplex PCR; TCRdb lists only in-frame clones, some missing. The table lists 95,000 to 150,000 clones, 66% of them singletons. Sequencing was carried out using PBMCs. The receptors derive from a man aged 18 to 29 in good health and CMV-seronegative. Each CDR3 is given with its conserved first and last residue. Each record gives: D gene, V gene, J gene, clone size, CDR3 protein. A D gene is named only where the DNA matches it firmly. Clone size, where shown, is once, few, many, or a class for clones that have expanded.

TRBD1	TRBV10-2	TRBJ2-2	.	CASRDRAIANTGELFF
.	TRBV2	TRBJ2-6	.	CASILGANVLTF
.	TRBV19	TRBJ2-1	.	CASSIRGEQFF
TRBD1	TRBV14	TRBJ2-7	once	CASSHLGQGAEQYF
.	TRBV20-1	TRBJ1-2	.	CSLRANYGYTF
TRBD1	TRBV5-4	TRBJ1-2	.	CASSDSGRGNYGYTF
TRBD1	TRBV6-1	TRBJ2-7	.	CASRGQGVPEQYF
.	TRBV19	TRBJ2-7	.	CASKWVGTGF
.	TRBV27	TRBJ2-2	.	CASTSGLTGELFF
.	TRBV7-6	TRBJ1-4	.	CASSLNRNNEKLFF
TRBD1	TRBV29-1	TRBJ1-2	.	CSVGDRVGGYTF
.	TRBV6-1	TRBJ1-5	.	CASSEGAQPQHF
TRBD1	TRBV6-1	TRBJ2-1	few	CASRRTGDNEQFF
.	TRBV15	TRBJ2-1	.	CATSRGGRSYNEQFF
TRBD2	TRBV6-6	TRBJ2-3	few	CASKWEGIGTQYF
.	TRBV28	TRBJ1-1	few	CASSLEGSTEAFF
.	TRBV9	TRBJ2-5	.	CASSPSSETQYF
TRBD2	TRBV4-2	TRBJ2-2	.	CASSQALLAGGTGELFF
TRBD1	TRBV2	TRBJ2-7	few	CASTPGQGYEQYF
TRBD1	TRBV11-1	TRBJ1-5	.	CASSFGRGGDQPQHF
.	TRBV7-2	TRBJ2-1	.	CASSLSGSSSYNEQFF
.	TRBV27	TRBJ2-3	few	CASRSGGDTQYF
.	TRBV5-1	TRBJ1-2	.	CASSLSSGTNYGYPF
.	TRBV30	TRBJ1-4	few	CAWKLANHPNEKLFF
TRBD2	TRBV25-1	TRBJ2-1	.	CASSEYGGRTGHEQFF
.	TRBV11-2	TRBJ2-3	.	CASTGLLTTDTQYF
.	TRBV10-3	TRBJ1-6	few	CASGSSSYNSPLHF
TRBD2	TRBV10-3	TRBJ2-1	.	CAISPMSGGAYNEQFF
.	TRBV5-1	TRBJ2-5	.	CASSFSFEGTQYF
.	TRBV10-3	TRBJ2-7	.	CAISREFYEQYF
.	TRBV5-1	TRBJ2-7	.	CASSLGGVGSYEQYF